Listed here is a single T cell receptor beta chain. As yet, its antigen is unknown. This specimen belongs to a study of cytomegalovirus exposure and HLA in healthy donors. From germline, CDR1 is MNHNY and CDR2 SVGAGI (reference sequence). The CDR3 sequence is 14 residues long. Trimming took 3 bases from V and 5 from J, leaving 8 bases between them. Both 60 Vbeta primers and 13 Jbeta primers went into the PCR. Assay: immunoSEQ multiplex PCR; the TCRdb copy retains only in-frame clones and omits some. The table records 120,000 or so clones, over 75% of them present only once. Regarding the study as a whole: Earlier analysis yielded a pattern in which most TCR beta V segments were productive about 90% or about 30% of the time. The listing of approximately 160 TCR beta chains classed them as cytomegalovirus-associated. Later work found that TCR association rates differed between HLA loci; DRB1 had the most and HLA-C the fewest.

V gene TRBV6-6 combines with J gene TRBJ1-6; no firm D call. Sequences were obtained from PBMCs. This clonotype originated in a woman younger than 30 in good health and CMV-seronegative. The CDR3 bases are TGTGCCAGCAGTTATGCAGTGAATAATTCACCCCTCCACTTT. It encodes CASSYAVNNSPLHF.